The entry below gives a single TCR beta chain sequence along with its context. Its cognate antigen is unknown. The source of the sample is a study of STAT5B mutations in CD4+ large granular lymphocyte leukemia. Study context: Among healthy controls, a particular HLA allele went with more CDR3 'QG' motifs.

The germline V gene has CDR1 MNHEY and CDR2 SVGAGI. The ends were cut back, 5 bases at V and 7 bases at J, with 12 bases in the middle. This CDR3 comprises 13 residues. Notes on the study in general: About a quarter of private leukemic clonotypes occurred rarely in other patients' non-leukemic repertoires. Top patient clones used TRBV06 genes more often: 8/27 versus 2/35 in controls.

The survey-level immunoSEQ assay was used. Clones were read by immunoSEQ multiplex PCR, and TCRdb kept only the in-frame ones, dropping some. The sample shows some 40,000 clones, 81% of them seen only once. V is TRBV6-5 and J is TRBJ1-5; no reliable D call. What was sequenced was CD4+ T cells from blood buffy coats. The receptor was isolated from a human donor in good health. The CDR3 sequence is CASSLPTPQPQHF. CDR3 coding DNA: TGTGCCAGCAGTCTACCAACTCCGCAGCCCCAGCATTTT.